This TCR beta chain was identified during a study of blood T cell repertoires in COVID-19. Study information: T cells, B-cell-depleted T cells, or PBMCs provided the cDNA or gDNA that served as material.

The CDR3 is made up of 16 amino acids. Germline CDR1 MNHEY, CDR2 SVGEGT. The junction had 11 bases not matched to a gene; V was cut back by 2 bases and J by 9 bases. Profiled with immunoSEQ multiplex PCR; TCRdb holds only in-frame clones, not every one. The data hold fewer than 250,000 clones, with approximately 85% observed a single time. Recruited during active infection, patients (from Seattle) were subsequently followed longitudinally. The sequence was collected from a woman at least 80 years old with COVID-19, enrolled during active disease. The sequenced material came from peripheral blood. V gene TRBV6-2 or TRBV6-3 combines with J gene TRBJ2-1; the match to TRBD1 covers 9 bases. This CDR3 reads CASSYLPPGQGSEQFF. For the CDR3, the DNA is TGTGCCAGCAGTTACCTTCCTCCGGGACAGGGTTCTGAGCAGTTCTTC.